The entry below describes one T cell receptor (beta chain). The PCR had 60 Vbeta and 13 Jbeta primers. The repertoire was sequenced with immunoSEQ multiplex PCR; TCRdb's copy has only in-frame clones and lacks some. Seen here are around 150,000 clones, around 76% observed once, and the top ten hold about 3.9%. The germline gives CDR1 SEHNR, CDR2 FQNEAQ (reference sequence). The CDR3 is made up of 15 amino acids. Trimming removed 3 bases at V and 7 bases at J, with 16 bases between. This sample is part of a study of cytomegalovirus exposure and HLA in healthy donors. The receptor's source is a man in his late teens or twenties in good health and CMV-seronegative. The chain links TRBV7-9 to TRBJ1-3; no clear D gene. Sequenced material: PBMCs. CDR3 nucleotides: TGTGCCAGCAGCTTGTCGACCCATCTAGAGAACACCATATATTTT. It yields the protein CASSLSTHLENTIYF.